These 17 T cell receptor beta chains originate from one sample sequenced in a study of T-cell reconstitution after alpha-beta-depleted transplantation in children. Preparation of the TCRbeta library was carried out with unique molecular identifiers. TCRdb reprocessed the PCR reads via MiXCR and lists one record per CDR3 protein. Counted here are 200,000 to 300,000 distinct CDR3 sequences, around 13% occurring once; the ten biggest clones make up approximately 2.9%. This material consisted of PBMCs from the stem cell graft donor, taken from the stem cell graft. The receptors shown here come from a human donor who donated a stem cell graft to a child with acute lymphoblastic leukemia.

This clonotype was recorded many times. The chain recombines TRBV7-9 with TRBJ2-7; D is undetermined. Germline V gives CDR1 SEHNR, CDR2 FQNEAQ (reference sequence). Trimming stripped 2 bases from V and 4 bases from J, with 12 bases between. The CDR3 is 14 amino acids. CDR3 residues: CASSLQATNYEQYF. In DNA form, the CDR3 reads TGTGCCAGCAGCTTACAGGCGACAAATTACGAGCAGTACTTC.

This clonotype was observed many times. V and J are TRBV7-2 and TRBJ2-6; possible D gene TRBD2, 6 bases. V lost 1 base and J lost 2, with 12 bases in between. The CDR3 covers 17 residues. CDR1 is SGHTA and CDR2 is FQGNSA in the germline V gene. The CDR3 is CASSLVGRKAGANVLTF. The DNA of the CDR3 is TGTGCCAGCAGCTTAGTTGGGAGGAAGGCTGGGGCCAACGTCCTGACTTTC. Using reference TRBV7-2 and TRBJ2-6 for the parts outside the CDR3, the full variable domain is GAGVSQSPSNKVTEKGKDVELRCDPISGHTALYWYRQSLGQGLEFLIYFQGNSAPDKSGLPSDRFSAERTGGSVSTLTIQRTQQEDSAVYLCASSLVGRKAGANVLTFGAGSRLTVL.

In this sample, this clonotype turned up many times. Here the CDR3 DNA reads TGCAGCTCGAGCCCCCGAGCGGAAGAGACCCAGTACTTC. Its translation is CSSSPRAEETQYF. The V gene is TRBV29-1, the J gene TRBJ2-5, with D possibly being TRBD2 (5 bases). There are 13 residues in the CDR3. CDR1 is SQVTM, CDR2 ANQGSEA, per germline. V lost 8 bases, J lost 3 bases, and 16 bases lay in between.

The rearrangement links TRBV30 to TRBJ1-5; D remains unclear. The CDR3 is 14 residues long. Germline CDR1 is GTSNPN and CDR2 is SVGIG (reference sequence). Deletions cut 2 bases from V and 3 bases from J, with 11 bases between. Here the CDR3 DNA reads TGTGCCTGGAGTCTGTCTCGCCTCAATCAGCCCCAGCATTTT. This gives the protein CAWSLSRLNQPQHF.

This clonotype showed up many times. The CDR3 sequence is CASSMFKNGNEQYF. CDR3 nucleotide sequence: TGTGCCAGCAGCATGTTTAAGAATGGAAACGAGCAGTACTTC. The chain joins TRBV7-2 to TRBJ2-7; D remains unclear. The germline gives CDR1 SGHTA, CDR2 FQGNSA. V lost 5 bases and J 5 bases, leaving 16 bases between the germline ends. The CDR3 is 14 amino acids.

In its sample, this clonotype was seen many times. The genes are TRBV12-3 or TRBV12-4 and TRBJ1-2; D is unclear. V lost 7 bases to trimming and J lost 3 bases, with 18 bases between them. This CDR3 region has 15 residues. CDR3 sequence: CASMESRVPYYGYTF. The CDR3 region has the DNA TGTGCCAGCATGGAGTCGAGGGTCCCTTACTATGGCTACACCTTC.

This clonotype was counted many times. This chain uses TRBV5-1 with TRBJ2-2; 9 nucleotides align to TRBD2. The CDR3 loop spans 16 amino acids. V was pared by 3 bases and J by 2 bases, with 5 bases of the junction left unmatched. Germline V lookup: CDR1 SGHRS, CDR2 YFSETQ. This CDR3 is CASSSRLAVNTGELFF. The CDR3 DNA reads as TGCGCCAGCAGCTCGCGACTAGCGGTTAACACCGGGGAGCTGTTTTTT. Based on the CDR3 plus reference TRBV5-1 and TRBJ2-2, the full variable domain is KAGVTQTPRYLIKTRGQQVTLSCSPISGHRSVSWYQQTPGQGLQFLFEYFSETQRNKGNFPGRFSGRQFSNSRSEMNVSTLELGDSALYLCASSSRLAVNTGELFFGEGSRLTVL.

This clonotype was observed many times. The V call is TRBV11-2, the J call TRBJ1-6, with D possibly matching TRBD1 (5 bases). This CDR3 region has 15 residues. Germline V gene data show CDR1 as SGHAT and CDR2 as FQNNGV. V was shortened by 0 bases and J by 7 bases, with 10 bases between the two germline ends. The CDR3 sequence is CASSLDRVENSPLHF. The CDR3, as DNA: TGTGCCAGCAGCTTAGACAGGGTGGAAAATTCACCCCTCCACTTT.

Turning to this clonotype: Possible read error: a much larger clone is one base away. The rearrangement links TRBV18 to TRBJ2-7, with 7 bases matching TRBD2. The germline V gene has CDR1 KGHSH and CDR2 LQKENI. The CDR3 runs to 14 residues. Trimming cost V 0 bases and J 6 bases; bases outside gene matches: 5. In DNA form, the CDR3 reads TGTGCCAGCTCACCACCGGCGACTAGCTGCGAGCAGTACTTC. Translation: CASSPPATSCEQYF. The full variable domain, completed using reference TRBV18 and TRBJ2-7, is NAGVMQNPRHLVRRRGQEARLRCSPMKGHSHVYWYRQLPEEGLKFMVYLQKENIIDESGMPKERFSAEFPKEGPSILRIQQVVRGDSAAYFCASSPPATSCEQYFGPGTRLTVT.

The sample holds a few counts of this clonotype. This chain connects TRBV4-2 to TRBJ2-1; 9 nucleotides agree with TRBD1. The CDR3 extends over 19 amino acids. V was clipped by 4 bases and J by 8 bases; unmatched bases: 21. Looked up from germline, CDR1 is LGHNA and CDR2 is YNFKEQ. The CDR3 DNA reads TGTGCCAGCAGCCCAAATCTCGGGGGTCCGGGACAGGGTGGCGATGAGCAGTTCTTC. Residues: CASSPNLGGPGQGGDEQFF.

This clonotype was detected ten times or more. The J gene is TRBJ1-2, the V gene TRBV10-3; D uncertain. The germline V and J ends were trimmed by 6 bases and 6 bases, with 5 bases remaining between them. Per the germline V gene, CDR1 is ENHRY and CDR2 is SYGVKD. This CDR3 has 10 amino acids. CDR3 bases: TGTGCCATCAGGAGCGATGGCTACACCTTC. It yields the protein CAIRSDGYTF.

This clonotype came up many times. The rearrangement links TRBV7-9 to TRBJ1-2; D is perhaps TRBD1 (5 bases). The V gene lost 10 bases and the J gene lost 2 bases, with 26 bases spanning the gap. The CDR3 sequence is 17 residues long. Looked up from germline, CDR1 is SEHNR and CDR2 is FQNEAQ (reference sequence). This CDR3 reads CAIQTGTGNLANYGYTF. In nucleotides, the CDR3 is TGTGCCATCCAAACCGGGACGGGTAACCTAGCGAACTATGGCTACACCTTC.

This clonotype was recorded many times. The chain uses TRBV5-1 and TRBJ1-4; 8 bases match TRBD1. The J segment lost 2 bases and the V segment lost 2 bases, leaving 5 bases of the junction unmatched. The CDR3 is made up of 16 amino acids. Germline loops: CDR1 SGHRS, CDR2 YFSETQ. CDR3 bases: TGCGCCAGCAGCTTCGGGGACAGGAATACTAATGAAAAACTGTTTTTT. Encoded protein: CASSFGDRNTNEKLFF.

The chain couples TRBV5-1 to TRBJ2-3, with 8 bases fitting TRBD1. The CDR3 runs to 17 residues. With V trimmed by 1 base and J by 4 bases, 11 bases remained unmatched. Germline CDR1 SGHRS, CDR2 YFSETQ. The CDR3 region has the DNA TGCGCCAGCAGCTTGCCAGGGGGCGGCGGGAAAGCAGATACGCAGTATTTT. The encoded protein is CASSLPGGGGKADTQYF.

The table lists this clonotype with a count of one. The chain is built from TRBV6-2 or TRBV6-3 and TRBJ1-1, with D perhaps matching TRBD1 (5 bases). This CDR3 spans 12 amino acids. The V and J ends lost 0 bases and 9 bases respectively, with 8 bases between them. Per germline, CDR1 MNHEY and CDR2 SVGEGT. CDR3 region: CASSYSSGKAFF. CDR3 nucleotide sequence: TGTGCCAGCAGTTACTCCTCAGGGAAAGCTTTCTTT.

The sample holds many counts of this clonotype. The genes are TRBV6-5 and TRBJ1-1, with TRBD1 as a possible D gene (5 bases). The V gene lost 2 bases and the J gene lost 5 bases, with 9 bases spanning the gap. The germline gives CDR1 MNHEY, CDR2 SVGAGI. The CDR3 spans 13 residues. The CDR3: CASSYGGFTEAFF. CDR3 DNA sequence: TGTGCCAGCAGTTACGGGGGGTTTACTGAAGCTTTCTTT.

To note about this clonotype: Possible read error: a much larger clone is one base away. CDR3 protein: CASRDPSGANVRTF. For the CDR3, the DNA is TGTGCCAGCAGGGACCCCTCTGGGGCCAACGTCCGGACTTTC. The chain links TRBV28 to TRBJ2-6; tentative D call: TRBD1 (5 bases). The CDR3 spans 14 residues. Germline lookup yields CDR1 MDHEN and CDR2 SYDVKM.